The 9 T cell receptor beta chains reported below all come from one sample, sequenced in a study of OX40 agonist ivuxolimab in advanced cancers. Using immunoSEQ multiplex PCR, the repertoire was profiled, and TCRdb retains in-frame clones only, with some absent. This repertoire shows roughly 68,000 clones, more than 85% found once; its top ten account for 1.1%. The sample was CD4+ or CD8+ T cells sorted from blood, taken in a trial of the OX40 agonist ivuxolimab. The source is an adult with an advanced solid tumor such as melanoma, head and neck, liver or kidney cancer.

The chain is built from TRBV4-1 and TRBJ1-4; weak D call: TRBD1 (5 bases). Germline assignment: CDR1 MGHRA and CDR2 YSYEKL. The CDR3 length is 14 residues. V was cut by 3 bases and J by 7 bases, with 12 bases left in between. Here the CDR3 reads CASSQAVGGEKLFF. The CDR3 nucleotides read TGCGCCAGCAGCCAGGCAGTGGGGGGTGAAAAACTGTTTTTT.

This clone is a singleton in its sample. The CDR3 here is CAWSQRETQYF. The DNA for the CDR3 is TGTGCCTGGAGTCAACGGGAGACCCAGTACTTC. The genes are TRBV30 and TRBJ2-5; D unclear. This CDR3 is built from 11 residues. Germline lookup yields CDR1 GTSNPN and CDR2 SVGIG (reference sequence). Trimming shortened V by 2 bases and J by 5 bases, and 6 bases separated the two germline ends.

CDR3 sequence: CASSQIRTVQETQYF. The CDR3 nucleotides are TGTGCCAGCAGCCAAATTCGGACGGTACAAGAGACCCAGTACTTC. The rearrangement joins TRBV11-2 to TRBJ2-5; D call uncertain. Trimming removed 5 bases from V and 2 bases from J, with 15 bases in between. The CDR3 sequence is 15 residues long. Per germline, CDR1 SGHAT and CDR2 FQNNGV.

J is TRBJ2-7 and V is TRBV11-2, with TRBD1 matching 9 bases. V dropped 5 bases and J dropped 3; count of bases not matched to a gene: 11. Germline V gene sequence: CDR1 SGHAT, CDR2 FQNNGV. There are 16 residues in the CDR3. The CDR3 DNA is TGTGCCAGCAGCCTACCGGGACAGGGAGGTGGCTACGAGCAGTACTTC. This gives the protein CASSLPGQGGGYEQYF.

This clone has just one count. V usage is TRBV27 and J usage is TRBJ2-5; TRBD2 matches 8 bases. Trimming removed 4 bases from V and 5 bases from J; junction bases left unmatched: 9. This CDR3 has 15 amino acids. Germline V gene data show CDR1 as MNHEY and CDR2 as SMNVEV (reference sequence). The CDR3 DNA is TGTGCCAGCAGTTCCGGGCGGGGGGTCCGGGAGACCCAGTACTTC. Its protein is CASSSGRGVRETQYF.

The chain combines TRBV11-2 with TRBJ2-1; TRBD2 matches at 7 bases. The CDR3 extends over 16 amino acids. Per germline, CDR1 SGHAT and CDR2 FQNNGV. V lost 1 base to trimming and J lost 5 bases; unmatched junction nucleotides: 8. CDR3 in amino acids: CASSLVGGGSHNEQFF. The CDR3 DNA reads as TGTGCCAGCAGCTTAGTGGGCGGGGGAAGCCACAATGAGCAGTTCTTC.

This chain joins TRBV19 and TRBJ1-1, with D possibly TRBD1 on 6 matching bases. Trimming stripped 5 bases from V and 1 base from J, with 11 bases between. The CDR3 has 14 residues. The V gene's germline CDR1 is LNHDA and CDR2 SQIVND (reference sequence). The CDR3: CASSDGGPNTEAFF. CDR3 DNA: TGTGCCAGTAGTGATGGGGGCCCGAACACTGAAGCTTTCTTT.

The CDR3: CASFRVWGTRQGNSYEQYF. In DNA form, the CDR3 reads TGTGCCAGCTTCCGTGTTTGGGGGACAAGACAGGGGAACTCCTACGAGCAGTACTTC. The chain carries TRBV12-1 and TRBJ2-7; the table's D call of TRBD1 was not tested on the DNA. TRBV12-1 is assigned pseudogene status. CDR3 length: 19 residues.

V usage is TRBV6-5 and J usage is TRBJ1-5; D remains unclear. The V end lost 0 bases, the J end lost 5 bases, and 11 bases lay between the germline ends. Germline loops: CDR1 MNHEY, CDR2 SVGAGI. The CDR3 runs to 15 residues. CDR3 in amino acids: CASSYSGGPDQPQHF. The DNA for the CDR3 is TGTGCCAGCAGTTACTCCGGAGGGCCTGATCAGCCCCAGCATTTT.